This note documents a single TCR beta chain sequence. The data originate from a study of blood T cell repertoires in COVID-19. Looking at the study overall: T cells, B-cell-depleted T cells, or PBMCs supplied cDNA or gDNA.

Per the study methods: Using reference gene primer amplification, nucleated cell counts were estimated. Profiled with immunoSEQ multiplex PCR; TCRdb holds only in-frame clones, not every one. That table supplies the V and J calls and clone size; D and trimming were determined from the DNA. Of approximately 90,000 clones listed, approximately 91% are singletons. Deletions cut 6 bases from V and 1 base from J, with 11 bases between. Germline CDR1 KGHDR, CDR2 SFDVKD. The CDR3 runs 15 residues. Sample: peripheral blood. This sequence joins TRBV24-1 and TRBJ2-2, with D possibly TRBD2 on 6 matching bases. The clonotype was recovered from a man in his fifties or sixties with COVID-19, enrolled during active disease. In DNA, the CDR3 is TGTGCCACCAGTTCCCAGGGAGGGAACACCGGGGAGCTGTTTTTT. Translating gives CATSSQGGNTGELFF.